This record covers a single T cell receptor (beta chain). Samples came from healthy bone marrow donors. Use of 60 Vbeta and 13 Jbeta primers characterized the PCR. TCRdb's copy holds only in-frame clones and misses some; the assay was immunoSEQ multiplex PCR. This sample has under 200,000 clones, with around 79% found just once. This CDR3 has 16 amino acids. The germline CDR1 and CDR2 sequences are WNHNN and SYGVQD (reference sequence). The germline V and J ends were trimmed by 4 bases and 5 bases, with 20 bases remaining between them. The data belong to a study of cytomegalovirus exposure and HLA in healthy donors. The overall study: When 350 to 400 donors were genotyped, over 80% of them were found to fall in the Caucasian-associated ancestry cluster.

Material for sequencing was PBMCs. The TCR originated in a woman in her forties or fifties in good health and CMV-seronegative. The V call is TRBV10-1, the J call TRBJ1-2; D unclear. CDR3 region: CASSATVRNTRYGYTF. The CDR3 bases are TGCGCCAGCAGTGCCACAGTCCGTAACACCCGGTATGGCTACACCTTC.